These 21 T cell receptor beta chains were all obtained from the same sample, sequenced in a study of T cells in Graves' hyperthyroidism and ophthalmopathy. The CDR3 regions of TCR beta were amplified from RNA transcripts. Primed by the HTBI set, a first-round RT-PCR was run on the TCR CDR3. TCRdb processed the multiplex PCR reads anew with MiXCR; each CDR3 protein has one entry. The sample contains some 300,000 distinct CDR3 sequences, roughly 18% of which appear only once. The sample was blood. Source of these receptors: a man aged 50 to 60 with Graves' ophthalmopathy.

This clonotype appeared many times. This chain connects TRBV28 to TRBJ1-5; 9 nucleotides agree with TRBD1. Germline CDR1 MDHEN, CDR2 SYDVKM. CDR3 length equals 18 residues. J was trimmed by 2 bases and V by 6 bases; bases with no gene match: 14. The CDR3 spells CASRDLPGQGGRNQPQHF. DNA for the CDR3: TGTGCCAGCAGAGACTTACCGGGACAGGGAGGCCGCAATCAGCCCCAGCATTTT.

This clonotype was picked up many times. The chain couples TRBV5-1 to TRBJ1-1, with TRBD1 matching over 11 bases. Germline V CDR1 and CDR2: SGHRS, YFSETQ. The CDR3 consists of 15 residues. Trimming removed 3 bases from V and 6 bases from J; junction bases left unmatched: 7. The CDR3 loop reads CASSSRTGGDPEAFF. The CDR3 nucleotides are TGCGCCAGCAGCTCGAGGACAGGGGGCGACCCTGAAGCTTTCTTT.

This clonotype has a handful of counts. This CDR3 is CASSHRGFGTDTQYF. CDR3 in DNA: TGTGCCAGCAGCCACCGGGGCTTCGGCACAGATACGCAGTATTTT. The genes are TRBV3-1 and TRBJ2-3, with D possibly being TRBD1 or TRBD2 (5 bases each). V dropped 3 bases and J dropped 1 base, with 11 bases sitting between them. This CDR3 spans 15 amino acids. CDR1 and CDR2 from the germline V gene are LGHDT and YNNKEL (reference sequence).

This clonotype has a handful of counts. The rearrangement links TRBV20-1 to TRBJ1-5, with TRBD1 as a possible D gene (5 bases). The germline V gene has CDR1 DFQATT and CDR2 SNEGSKA (reference sequence). This CDR3 spans 18 amino acids. V lost 4 bases, J lost 6 bases, and 28 bases lay in between. The CDR3 sequence: CSATRGAGLGTMGQPQHF. CDR3 in DNA: TGCAGTGCTACCCGCGGGGCAGGGCTTGGAACAATGGGTCAGCCCCAGCATTTT.

In this sample, this clonotype turned up many times. This sequence joins TRBV30 and TRBJ1-1; TRBD1 aligns across 7 bases. Germline CDR1 is GTSNPN and CDR2 is SVGIG (reference sequence). This CDR3 is 15 amino acids long. Unmatched junction bases numbered 8, after V lost 0 bases and J lost 4 bases. CDR3 amino acids: CAWSVIGQGVTEAFF. CDR3 bases: TGTGCCTGGAGTGTAATAGGCCAGGGGGTCACTGAAGCTTTCTTT.

This clonotype was counted between two and nine times. In this CDR3 the conserved last residue, phenylalanine or tryptophan, is missing, so a read error is likely. The chain recombines TRBV28 with TRBJ1-5; D is possibly TRBD1 (6 bases). V lost 3 bases and J lost 2, with 14 bases in between. The CDR3 has 16 amino acids. From germline, CDR1 is MDHEN and CDR2 SYDVKM. The CDR3 reads CASSFKVWTGNQPQHS. CDR3 coding DNA: TGTGCCAGCAGTTTCAAGGTTTGGACAGGCAATCAGCCCCAGCATTCT.

This clonotype has just a few counts. The gene calls are TRBV13 and TRBJ1-2; D gene unclear. The V gene's germline CDR1 is PRHDT and CDR2 FYEKMQ (reference sequence). Trimming pared 0 bases from V and 4 bases from J, leaving 15 bases between. The CDR3 covers 16 residues. The CDR3 here is CASSLGSAGPVYGYTF. CDR3 nucleotides: TGTGCCAGCAGCTTAGGATCGGCAGGTCCTGTCTATGGCTACACCTTC.

The J gene is TRBJ1-1, the V gene TRBV6-2 or TRBV6-3, with D possibly matching TRBD1 (5 bases). V was trimmed by 7 bases and J by 10 bases, leaving 19 bases between them. CDR1 and CDR2 (germline): MNHEY, SVGEGT. This CDR3 is 13 amino acids long. Written as DNA, the CDR3 is TGTGCCAGCATCCCAACAAATGGGAGGGGAGCTTTCTTT. Its translation is CASIPTNGRGAFF.

This chain connects TRBV20-1 to TRBJ2-3; D not resolved. The CDR3 length is 13 residues. Per germline, CDR1 DFQATT and CDR2 SNEGSKA (reference sequence). Trimming cost V 7 bases and J 3 bases, with 14 bases left between them. Here the CDR3 DNA reads TGCAGTGTTTGGCTACCGTATACAGATACGCAGTATTTT. Amino acids: CSVWLPYTDTQYF.

This clonotype was found once. A much larger clone sits a single nucleotide away, making a read error possible. The chain is built from TRBV28 and TRBJ2-7; the match to TRBD1 covers 10 bases. The germline V gene has CDR1 MDHEN and CDR2 SYDVKM. CDR3 size: 17 residues. This CDR3 reads CASSLITAGTGAYGQYF. Written as DNA, the CDR3 is TGTGCCAGCAGTTTAATAACCGCCGGGACAGGGGCCTACGGGCAGTACTTC.

This clonotype was recorded a few times. The J gene is TRBJ2-5, the V gene TRBV2; the D gene is possibly TRBD1 (5 bases). V was trimmed by 8 bases and J by 5 bases, leaving 9 bases between them. CDR3 size: 11 residues. Germline-derived CDR1 and CDR2 are SNHLY and FYNNEI. The CDR3 DNA is TGTGCCAGCGGGGCATGGGAGACCCAGTACTTC. It encodes CASGAWETQYF.

This clonotype was observed many times. The chain couples TRBV18 to TRBJ1-1, with D possibly being TRBD1 (5 bases). Germline V gene data show CDR1 as KGHSH and CDR2 as LQKENI. CDR3 length: 14 amino acids. The V end was cut by 5 bases, the J end by 1 base, with 11 bases between. Here the CDR3 DNA reads TGTGCCAGCTCAGGAGGGGCAGGGAACACTGAAGCTTTCTTT. Protein sequence: CASSGGAGNTEAFF.

The chain is built from TRBV2 and TRBJ2-1; possibly TRBD1 for D (6 bases). The CDR3 spans 14 residues. V dropped 3 bases and J dropped 8 bases, with 14 bases sitting between them. Germline-derived CDR1 and CDR2 are SNHLY and FYNNEI. Written as DNA, the CDR3 is TGTGCCAGCAGTGACCTCGGACAGAGCTATGAGCAGTTCTTC. Encoded protein: CASSDLGQSYEQFF. The full variable domain, with the rest looked up from reference TRBV2 and TRBJ2-1, is EPEVTQTPSHQVTQMGQEVILRCVPISNHLYFYWYRQILGQKVEFLVSFYNNEISEKSEIFDDQFSVERPDGSNFTLKIRSTKLEDSAMYFCASSDLGQSYEQFFGPGTRLTVL.

The rearrangement joins TRBV5-1 to TRBJ2-1; D perhaps matches TRBD2 (6 bases). The V and J ends lost 0 bases and 5 bases respectively, with 12 bases between them. Germline CDR1 and CDR2: SGHRS and YFSETQ. The CDR3 has 15 amino acids. CDR3 region: CASSLVTGGDNEQFF. The CDR3 DNA reads TGCGCCAGCAGCTTGGTAACCGGGGGAGACAATGAGCAGTTCTTC.

This clonotype was counted a few times. The chain uses TRBV5-1 and TRBJ1-2; 10 bases match TRBD1. This CDR3 is built from 16 residues. The V segment lost 4 bases and the J segment 8 bases; nucleotides outside the gene matches: 14. Germline V CDR1 and CDR2: SGHRS, YFSETQ. The CDR3 sequence is CASSPIPGDRGWGYTF. The CDR3 DNA is TGCGCCAGCAGCCCAATTCCTGGGGACAGGGGCTGGGGCTACACCTTC. Drawing the rest from reference TRBV5-1 and TRBJ1-2, the complete variable domain is KAGVTQTPRYLIKTRGQQVTLSCSPISGHRSVSWYQQTPGQGLQFLFEYFSETQRNKGNFPGRFSGRQFSNSRSEMNVSTLELGDSALYLCASSPIPGDRGWGYTFGSGTRLTVV.

This clonotype was detected many times. The rearrangement uses TRBV20-1 and TRBJ2-7, with a tentative D call TRBD2 (5 bases). The CDR3 has 13 amino acids. Trimming removed 1 base from V and 5 bases from J, with 12 bases in between. CDR1 is DFQATT, CDR2 SNEGSKA, per germline (reference sequence). CDR3 coding DNA: TGCAGTGCTAGAGCGTCCCTAGCCCACGAGCAGTACTTC. Protein: CSARASLAHEQYF.

This clonotype was counted between two and nine times. The genes are TRBV12-3 or TRBV12-4 and TRBJ1-5; D is unclear. Trimming removed 2 bases at V and 0 bases at J, with 14 bases between. CDR3 length: 17 residues. The CDR3 reads CASSLRGILSSNQPQHF. The DNA of the CDR3 is TGTGCCAGCAGTTTAAGAGGCATCCTTTCTAGCAATCAGCCCCAGCATTTT.

This sequence joins TRBV20-1 and TRBJ2-2; 11 positions match TRBD2. This CDR3 spans 15 amino acids. In germline, CDR1 is DFQATT, CDR2 SNEGSKA (reference sequence). The V segment lost 2 bases and the J segment 5 bases; nucleotides outside the gene matches: 4. The CDR3 sequence: CSARFSGRETGELFF. Here the CDR3 DNA reads TGCAGTGCTAGATTTAGCGGGAGGGAAACCGGGGAGCTGTTTTTT.

This chain connects TRBV28 to TRBJ1-3; D unclear. CDR1 is MDHEN and CDR2 is SYDVKM in the germline V gene. The V and J ends lost 3 bases and 0 bases respectively, with 9 bases between them. The CDR3 totals 15 residues. CDR3 sequence reads: CASSFFQRSGNTIYF. Here the CDR3 DNA reads TGTGCCAGCAGTTTCTTTCAGCGCTCTGGAAACACCATATATTTT.

This clonotype was recorded at least ten times. CDR3 protein: CASSPGLGSLNTEAFF. The CDR3 coding sequence is TGTGCCAGCAGCCCCGGCCTGGGTAGCCTGAACACTGAAGCTTTCTTT. The chain couples TRBV7-2 to TRBJ1-1; D unclear. Germline lookup yields CDR1 SGHTA and CDR2 FQGNSA. Trimming stripped 5 bases from V and 0 bases from J, with 16 bases between. The CDR3 runs 16 residues.

This chain joins TRBV7-8 and TRBJ1-1; D is perhaps TRBD1 (6 bases). In germline, CDR1 is SGHVS, CDR2 FQNEAQ. V gave up 1 base and J gave up 0 bases, with 9 bases separating them. The CDR3 is 15 amino acids. This CDR3 reads CASSLVGQMNTEAFF. The CDR3 nucleotides are TGTGCCAGCAGCTTAGTGGGACAAATGAACACTGAAGCTTTCTTT.